Sequencing of this TCR beta chain was carried out in a study of shared clonotypes between healthy human individuals. Study-level points and caveats: It was expected that sequencing depth would affect clonotype sharing among donors. Despite large depth, rarefaction showed incomplete sorted-subset sequencing.

Naive CD8 cells lacked CD45RO and underwent positive selection for CCR7, leaving out terminally differentiated effector memory CD45RA+ cells. Once extracted for a subset, genomic DNA was divided evenly among several immunoSEQ plates. Assay: immunoSEQ multiplex PCR; the TCRdb copy retains only in-frame clones and omits some. This table holds 2 million to 2.5 million clones, roughly 94% found once. V lost 0 bases and J 4 bases, leaving 9 bases between the germline ends. In germline, CDR1 is SGDLS, CDR2 YYNGEE. This CDR3 comprises 14 residues. As for this clone: Antigen: not known. Distinct nucleotide sequences in the sample also encode this CDR3.

The source is a young man in good health. This chain joins TRBV9 and TRBJ2-3; D unresolved. The specimen sequenced was naive CD8+ T cells sorted from blood. CDR3 amino acids: CASSVEGNPDTQYF. The DNA for the CDR3 is TGTGCCAGCAGCGTAGAAGGTAATCCAGATACGCAGTATTTT.